These 15 T cell receptor beta chains came from one sample sequenced in a study of T cell repertoires in cytomegalovirus infection. Using its own MiXCR run on the reads, TCRdb lists one record per CDR3 protein. The table lists nearly 550,000 distinct CDR3 sequences, 16% of them singletons. What was sequenced was CD8+ T cells from PBMCs. The receptors stem from a human donor in good health (CMV status not recorded). Some clones in this sample may be carry-over from other donors' samples.

This clonotype has only a few counts. The chain uses TRBV19 and TRBJ2-7; no clear D. Germline CDR1 and CDR2: LNHDA and SQIVND (reference sequence). This CDR3 contains 15 residues. The ends were cut back, 1 base at V and 5 bases at J, with 15 bases in the middle. The CDR3, as DNA: TGTGCCAGTAGTATAGGTACCGATCCTACCCACGAGCAGTACTTC. Its protein product is CASSIGTDPTHEQYF.

This clonotype was recorded at least ten times. This rearrangement joins TRBV27 to TRBJ1-5; no clear D. V dropped 2 bases and J dropped 5 bases, with 10 bases sitting between them. Germline values: CDR1 MNHEY, CDR2 SMNVEV (reference sequence). CDR3 length equals 14 residues. The CDR3 region is CASSLRQKDQPQHF. The CDR3 DNA reads as TGTGCCAGCAGTTTACGACAAAAAGATCAGCCCCAGCATTTT.

In this sample, this clonotype turned up a few times. The CDR3 DNA reads TGTGCCAGTAGTCCCGGAGGGGCCTCCGAAGGTGTTCGGAACACCGGGGAGCTGTTTTTT. The encoded protein is CASSPGGASEGVRNTGELFF. The chain uses TRBV19 and TRBJ2-2, with D possibly being TRBD2 (6 bases). From germline, CDR1 is LNHDA and CDR2 SQIVND (reference sequence). The CDR3 loop spans 20 amino acids. Between the trimmed V and J ends, which lost 5 bases and 1 base, there was a span of 26 bases.

A word on this clonotype: This may arise from a read error, as a much more abundant clone is one base away. The chain combines TRBV11-2 with TRBJ2-2; TRBD2 is a possible D gene (5 bases). The CDR3 totals 17 residues. Germline V CDR1 and CDR2: SGHAT, FQNNGV. CDR3 sequence (DNA): TGTGCCAGCAGCTTAGATCGGATAGGAAGGTACACCGGGGATCTGTTTTTT. Amino acid sequence: CASSLDRIGRYTGDLFF.

Concerning this clonotype itself: With a much larger clone just one base away, this may be a read error. This CDR3 is missing its conserved last phenylalanine or tryptophan, likely due to a read error. The CDR3 here is CASSLLHDTPDEQYL. In DNA form, the CDR3 reads TGTGCCAGCAGTCTACTACACGACACCCCAGACGAGCAGTACTTA. The chain has TRBV27 and TRBJ2-7; D is ambiguous. The germline V gene encodes CDR1 MNHEY and CDR2 SMNVEV (reference sequence). Trimming took 5 bases from V and 5 from J, leaving 19 bases between them. CDR3 length: 15 residues.

This clonotype was counted ten times or more. A read error may produce the germline difference seen at one junction end. V and J are TRBV2 and TRBJ2-5, with 8 bases that match TRBD2. Germline assignment: CDR1 SNHLY and CDR2 FYNNEI. The CDR3 covers 14 residues. The CDR3 protein is CASSDISGKILGDF. CDR3 DNA sequence: TGTGCCAGCAGTGATATTAGCGGGAAAATCCTGGGGGACTTC. Full variable domain (missing parts from reference TRBV2 and TRBJ2-5): EPEVTQTPSHQVTQMGQEVILRCVPISNHLYFYWYRQILGQKVEFLVSFYNNEISEKSEIFDDQFSVERPDGSNFTLKIRSTKLEDSAMYFCASSDISGKILGDFGPGTRLLVL.

This clonotype came up many times. This chain connects TRBV27 to TRBJ1-1, with 7 bases identical to TRBD1. CDR1 and CDR2 (germline): MNHEY, SMNVEV (reference sequence). V gave up 4 bases and J gave up 7 bases; unmatched junction bases: 6. The CDR3 runs 13 residues. CDR3 coding DNA: TGTGCCAGCAGTTCCTCCGGGACAGATGAAGCTTTCTTT. It encodes CASSSSGTDEAFF.

Only a few counts were recorded for this clonotype. The chain combines TRBV20-1 with TRBJ2-4, with D uncertain. Looked up from germline, CDR1 is DFQATT and CDR2 is SNEGSKA (reference sequence). The CDR3 consists of 14 residues. Trimming took 3 bases from V and 3 from J, leaving 12 bases between them. In DNA, the CDR3 is TGCAGTGCTAGTGAACAGAACGACAAAAACATTCAGTACTTC. Protein sequence: CSASEQNDKNIQYF.

This clonotype was picked up many times. The chain has TRBV7-9 and TRBJ2-7; D may be TRBD1 or TRBD2 (8 bases each). The CDR3 totals 17 residues. Per the germline V gene, CDR1 is SEHNR and CDR2 is FQNEAQ (reference sequence). Between the trimmed V and J ends, which lost 5 bases and 0 bases, there was a span of 20 bases. The CDR3 loop reads CASSPPGGDRISYEQYF. CDR3 nucleotide sequence: TGTGCCAGCAGCCCGCCCGGGGGGGACAGGATCTCCTACGAGCAGTACTTC.

Details on this clonotype: The CDR3 does not end in the conserved phenylalanine or tryptophan, so this is likely a read error. This chain uses TRBV24-1 with TRBJ2-1, with TRBD1 as a possible D gene (5 bases). V was trimmed by 5 bases and J by 0 bases, leaving 13 bases between them. Germline V gene lookup returns CDR1 KGHDR and CDR2 SFDVKD. The CDR3 has 16 residues. CDR3 nucleotides: TGTGCCACCAGTGCAGGGATATACAGCTCCTACAATGAGCAGTTCTTA. As protein: CATSAGIYSSYNEQFL.

This clonotype was recorded many times. The J gene is TRBJ1-2, the V gene TRBV4-1; D is undetermined. Trimming took off 0 bases at V and 4 bases at J, with 18 bases between the two ends. Per germline, CDR1 MGHRA and CDR2 YSYEKL. There are 17 residues in the CDR3. CDR3 protein: CASSQEWSAKEGYGYTF. CDR3 DNA sequence: TGCGCCAGCAGCCAAGAGTGGTCAGCTAAGGAAGGCTATGGCTACACCTTC.

The genes are TRBV2 and TRBJ1-1; possible D gene TRBD1, 5 bases. This CDR3 has 14 amino acids. Deletions cut 1 base from V and 6 bases from J, with 12 bases between. Germline V gene data show CDR1 as SNHLY and CDR2 as FYNNEI. CDR3 sequence (DNA): TGTGCCAGCAGTGAAGGCGGGGTAGGGGCTGAAGCTTTCTTT. Its translation is CASSEGGVGAEAFF.

This clonotype was counted only a few times. The chain is built from TRBV20-1 and TRBJ2-3; D may be TRBD1 (5 bases). The CDR3 sequence is 14 residues long. CDR1 and CDR2 (germline): DFQATT, SNEGSKA (reference sequence). Trimming pared 3 bases from V and 6 bases from J, leaving 16 bases between. CDR3 DNA sequence: TGCAGTGCTAGCGATCGGGTGCCAGGGGATACGCAGTATTTT. The encoded protein is CSASDRVPGDTQYF.

This clonotype was observed at least ten times. This chain uses TRBV7-9 with TRBJ2-1, with 8 bases matching TRBD2. Germline CDR1 reads SEHNR; CDR2 reads FQNEAQ (reference sequence). The ends lost 0 bases at V and 4 bases at J; junction bases unmatched: 8. The CDR3 consists of 17 residues. CDR3 nucleotide sequence: TGTGCCAGCAGCTTAGCCCCGGGGGGGGGCCGGTACAATGAGCAGTTCTTC. Translating it yields CASSLAPGGGRYNEQFF. Combining the CDR3 with reference TRBV7-9 and TRBJ2-1 gives the whole variable domain DTGVSQNPRHKITKRGQNVTFRCDPISEHNRLYWYRQTLGQGPEFLTYFQNEAQLEKSRLLSDRFSAERPKGSFSTLEIQRTEQGDSAMYLCASSLAPGGGRYNEQFFGPGTRLTVL.

This clonotype was recorded many times. The chain couples TRBV27 to TRBJ2-7, with D possibly TRBD2 on 5 matching bases. Germline CDR1 and CDR2: MNHEY and SMNVEV (reference sequence). The CDR3 has 16 amino acids. V was clipped by 2 bases and J by 4 bases, with 18 bases between them. Here the CDR3 reads CASSLQQTTRSYEQYF. The CDR3 coding sequence is TGTGCCAGCAGTTTACAACAGACTACGAGGTCATACGAGCAGTACTTC.